This entry concerns a single T cell receptor beta chain. No cognate antigen has been identified for it. Base qualities were left out, and no much larger clone turns up one base away. A distance of 7 bases separates the germline ends of V and J, which lose 3 bases and 7 bases respectively. The cysteine opens and the phenylalanine closes a CDR3 of 11 amino acids. The read is trimmed to its CDR3 DNA, 33 bases read in frame from base 1. Sequences SGHAT (CDR1) and FQDESV (CDR2) are obtained from the germline V gene (reference sequence). The sample is drawn from a study of blood T cell repertoires in COVID-19 (dated by TCRdb to about 2020). Looking at the study overall: The collaborator samples originated in the United States, Italy and Spain and spanned the acute and convalescent phases of COVID-19. The repertoires were made available in a free public database intended to serve as a resource for research on the immune response to SARS-CoV-2. HLA class I and class II types, where available, came from metadata supplied by the sample provider rather than from assay-based typing. The samples were drawn from two sources: the first 160 participants of the ongoing ImmuneRACE study, and over 950 subjects contributed by 6 global collaborators. The prospective study material was composed of cDNA or gDNA derived from T cells, B-cell-depleted T cells, or PBMCs. The sample metadata nearly always contained a de-identified subject ID, COVID-19 status, age in years and sex. Subjects who had been exposed to COVID-19, were actively infected with it, or had recovered from it provided the deeply sampled blood TCRbeta repertoires that made up the dataset. Study-wide findings and limitations: Clinical and demographic metadata were provided uncurated, with the amount varying by source and participant.

TCRbeta CDR3 regions were amplified from genomic DNA using the immunoSEQ Assay, a bias-controlled multiplex PCR. Concerning the study's data processing: Within the assay, amplification of reference gene primers was used to estimate how many nucleated cells each sample contained. To quantify the absolute abundance of each unique TCRbeta CDR3 rearrangement, sequence reads were collapsed and filtered. Productive Simpson clonality was computed per sample as the square root of Simpson's diversity index over productive rearrangements. Entries here come from immuneACCESS through TCRdb and include only in-frame sequences with V and J called. Some clones fail to appear in such tables; in the studies checked, an unresolved V gene covers under half of the shortfall, and the cause of the remainder is unknown. V, J and clone size are those of that table, while D and trimming were read from the DNA. This sample has more than 400,000 clones in its table, and 70% to 90% of those were observed once. The ten largest clones take up roughly 3.1% of the sample.

Each collaborating institution followed its own protocols to collect whole blood in K2EDTA tubes. For TCRbeta analysis, collaborators shipped samples as frozen whole blood, isolated PBMCs, or DNA extracted from either of those sample types. This clonotype originated in a human donor in a cohort sampled during active COVID-19. Material for sequencing was peripheral blood. The V gene is TRBV11-1 and the J gene is TRBJ2-7, with the D gene not confidently named. The bases read TGTGCCAGCAGCTTTGGGCCTGAGCAGTACTTC. Its translation is CASSFGPEQYF.